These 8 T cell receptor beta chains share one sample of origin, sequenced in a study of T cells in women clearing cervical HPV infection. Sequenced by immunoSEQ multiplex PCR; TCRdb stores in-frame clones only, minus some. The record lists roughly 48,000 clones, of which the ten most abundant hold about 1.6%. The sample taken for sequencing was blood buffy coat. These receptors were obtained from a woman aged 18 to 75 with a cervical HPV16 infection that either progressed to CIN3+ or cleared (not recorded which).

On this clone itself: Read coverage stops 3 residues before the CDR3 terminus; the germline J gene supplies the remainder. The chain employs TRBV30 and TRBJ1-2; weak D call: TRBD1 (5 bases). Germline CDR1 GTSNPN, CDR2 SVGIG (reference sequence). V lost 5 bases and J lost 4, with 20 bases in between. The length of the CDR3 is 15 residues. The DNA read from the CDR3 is TGTGCCTGGGCAAAACTGGGGGGGACCTCCTATGGC. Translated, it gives CAWAKLGGTSYG. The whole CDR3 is CAWAKLGGTSYGYTF.

The sequenced part of the CDR3 DNA is TGTGCCAGCAGCCTTGGGACTTATGGC. It translates to CASSLGTYG. The whole CDR3 sequence is CASSLGTYGYTF. The chain links TRBV5-6 to TRBJ1-2, with D tentatively TRBD1 (5 bases). From the germline J gene comes the end of the CDR3, since the read stops 3 residues before it. The V and J ends lost 4 bases and 5 bases respectively, with 9 bases between them. Looked up from germline, CDR1 is SGHDT and CDR2 is YYEEEE. The CDR3 is made up of 12 amino acids.

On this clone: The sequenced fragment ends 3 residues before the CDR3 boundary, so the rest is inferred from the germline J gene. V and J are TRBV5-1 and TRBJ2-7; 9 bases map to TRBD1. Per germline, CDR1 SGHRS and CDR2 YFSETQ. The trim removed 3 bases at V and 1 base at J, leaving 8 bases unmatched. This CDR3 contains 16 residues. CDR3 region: CASSWMGQGLSYEQYF. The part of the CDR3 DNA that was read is TGCGCCAGCAGCTGGATGGGACAGGGATTATCCTACGAG.

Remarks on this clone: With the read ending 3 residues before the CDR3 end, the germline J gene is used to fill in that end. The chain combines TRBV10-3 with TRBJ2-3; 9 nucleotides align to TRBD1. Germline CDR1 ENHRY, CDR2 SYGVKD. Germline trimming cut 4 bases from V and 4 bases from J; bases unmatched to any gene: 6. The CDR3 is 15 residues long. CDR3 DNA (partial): TGTGCCATCAGTGCGGGACAGGGTAATTCAGATACG. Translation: CAISAGQGNSDT. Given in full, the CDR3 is CAISAGQGNSDTQYF.

The CDR3: CASSGASGVQETQYF. CDR3 DNA (partial): TGTGCCAGCAGCGGGGCTAGCGGGGTACAAGAGACC. The V call is TRBV14, the J call TRBJ2-5, with TRBD2 matching over 9 bases. The CDR3 end falls 3 residues outside the read, so it is completed with the germline J gene. CDR3 length: 15 amino acids. Germline CDR1 reads SGHDN; CDR2 reads FVKESK. V shed 5 bases and J 2 bases; nucleotides not matched to a gene: 6.

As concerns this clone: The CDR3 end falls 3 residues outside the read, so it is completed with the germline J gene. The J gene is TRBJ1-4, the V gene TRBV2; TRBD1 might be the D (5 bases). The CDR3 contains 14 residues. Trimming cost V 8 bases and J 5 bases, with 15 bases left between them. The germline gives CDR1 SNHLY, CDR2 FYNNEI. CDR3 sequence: CASEVRGLNEKLFF. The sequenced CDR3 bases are TGTGCCAGCGAGGTGAGGGGACTCAATGAAAAA. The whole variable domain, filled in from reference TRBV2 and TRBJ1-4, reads EPEVTQTPSHQVTQMGQEVILRCVPISNHLYFYWYRQILGQKVEFLVSFYNNEISEKSEIFDDQFSVERPDGSNFTLKIRSTKLEDSAMYFCASEVRGLNEKLFFGSGTQLSVL.

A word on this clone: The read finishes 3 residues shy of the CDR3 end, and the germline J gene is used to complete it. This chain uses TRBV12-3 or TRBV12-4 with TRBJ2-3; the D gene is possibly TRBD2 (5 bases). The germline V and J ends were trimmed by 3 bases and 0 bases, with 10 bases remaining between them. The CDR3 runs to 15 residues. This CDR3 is CASSFDGLSTDTQYF. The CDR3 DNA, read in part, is TGTGCCAGCAGTTTCGACGGACTGAGCACAGATACG.

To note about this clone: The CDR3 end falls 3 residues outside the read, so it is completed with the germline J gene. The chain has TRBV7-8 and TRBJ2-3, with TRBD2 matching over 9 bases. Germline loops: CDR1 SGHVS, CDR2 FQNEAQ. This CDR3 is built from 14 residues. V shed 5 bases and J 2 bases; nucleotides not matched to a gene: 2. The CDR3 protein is CASSLGLATDTQYF. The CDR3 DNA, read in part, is TGTGCCAGCAGCCTGGGACTAGCCACAGATACG. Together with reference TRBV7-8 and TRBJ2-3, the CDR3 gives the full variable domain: GAGVSQSPRYKVAKRGQDVALRCDPISGHVSLFWYQQALGQGPEFLTYFQNEAQLDKSGLPSDRFFAERPEGSVSTLKIQRTQQEDSAVYLCASSLGLATDTQYFGPGTRLTVL.